The 9 T cell receptor beta chains below come from one sample, sequenced in a study of graft-versus-host responses after intestinal transplantation. Antigens of these TCRs are unknown. Libraries were prepared by immunoSEQ multiplex PCR; TCRdb keeps only in-frame clonotypes and omits some of them. The sample yields over 100,000 clones, 95% seen once. The material was unstimulated CD8+ T cells sorted from spleen or lymph node cells, obtained before intestinal transplant. These receptors all stem from a human donor who received an intestinal transplant.

The chain employs TRBV2 and TRBJ2-7, with 7 bases aligning to TRBD1. This CDR3 has 17 residues. CDR1 SNHLY and CDR2 FYNNEI come from the germline V gene. Trimming cost V 6 bases and J 0 bases; bases outside gene matches: 14. CDR3 region: CASRPNRGRGGSYEQYF. The CDR3 DNA is TGTGCCAGCAGGCCAAACAGGGGCCGCGGCGGCTCCTACGAGCAGTACTTC.

The J gene is TRBJ2-3, the V gene TRBV4-1; maybe TRBD2 (6 bases). Germline V CDR1 and CDR2: MGHRA, YSYEKL. Trimming took off 3 bases at V and 1 base at J, with 11 bases between the two ends. The CDR3 is made up of 15 amino acids. CDR3 bases: TGCGCCAGCAGCCAGCTGGGACTCGGCACAGATACGCAGTATTTT. As protein: CASSQLGLGTDTQYF.

The chain joins TRBV5-6 to TRBJ2-3; D gene unclear. With 0 bases removed from V and 3 bases from J, the gap between germline ends came to 8 bases. Per germline, CDR1 SGHDT and CDR2 YYEEEE. CDR3 length equals 14 residues. The CDR3 nucleotides are TGTGCCAGCAGCTTGGGGGCCTGGACAGATACGCAGTATTTT. Protein product: CASSLGAWTDTQYF.

The chain uses TRBV5-6 and TRBJ2-7, with a possible D match to TRBD2 (6 bases). The CDR3 loop spans 13 amino acids. CDR1 and CDR2 from the germline V gene are SGHDT and YYEEEE. Between the trimmed V and J ends, which lost 4 bases and 6 bases, there was a span of 14 bases. CDR3 nucleotide sequence: TGTGCCAGCAGCGCGGGGCTCCAGACCGAGCAGTACTTC. It specifies CASSAGLQTEQYF.

The rearrangement links TRBV7-6 to TRBJ2-5, with TRBD1 identical over 7 bases. Germline trimming cut 6 bases from V and 2 bases from J; bases unmatched to any gene: 21. The CDR3 contains 19 residues. Germline assignment: CDR1 SGHVS and CDR2 FNYEAQ. The DNA for the CDR3 is TGTGCCAGCAGTGACCCCCTGACACTCACGGGACAGATACAAGAGACCCAGTACTTC. Residues: CASSDPLTLTGQIQETQYF.

V is TRBV7-6 and J is TRBJ2-2, with 8 nucleotides matching TRBD1. The CDR3 spans 16 residues. Germline values: CDR1 SGHVS, CDR2 FNYEAQ. V trimming: 1 base; J trimming: 1 base; junction bases outside the gene matches: 2. In DNA, the CDR3 is TGTGCCAGCAGCTTAGTCAGGGGGCTGAACACCGGGGAGCTGTTTTTT. It specifies CASSLVRGLNTGELFF.

The chain links TRBV29-1 to TRBJ2-4; D is unresolved. CDR3 length equals 13 residues. With 4 bases removed from V and 0 bases from J, the gap between germline ends came to 7 bases. Per the germline V gene, CDR1 is SQVTM and CDR2 is ANQGSEA. The CDR3 DNA is TGCAGCGTTGTGGCGGTAGCCAAAAACATTCAGTACTTC. Translating it yields CSVVAVAKNIQYF.

The chain is built from TRBV4-1 and TRBJ2-3; TRBD2 might be the D (5 bases). The germline gives CDR1 MGHRA, CDR2 YSYEKL. This CDR3 comprises 14 residues. V was trimmed by 7 bases and J by 3 bases, leaving 14 bases between them. The DNA for the CDR3 is TGCGCCAGCAAGGACGGGATGGGAACAGATACGCAGTATTTT. This encodes CASKDGMGTDTQYF.

The CDR3 coding sequence is TGCGCCAGCAGCCAAGGACAGGGGGATGAGCAGTTCTTC. This encodes CASSQGQGDEQFF. This chain uses TRBV4-1 with TRBJ2-1; 9 bases are shared with TRBD1. This CDR3 comprises 13 residues. Trimming at V came to 1 base and at J to 8 bases, leaving 0 bases not matched to a gene. In germline, CDR1 is MGHRA, CDR2 YSYEKL.